The sequence of this T cell receptor beta chain was determined in a study of T cells in Graves' hyperthyroidism and ophthalmopathy. Researchers took RNA transcripts and amplified the TCR beta CDR3 regions from them. Primed by the HTBI set, a first-round RT-PCR was run on the TCR CDR3. TCRdb fed the multiplex PCR reads into MiXCR, producing one record per CDR3 protein. The sample consists of hundreds of thousands of distinct CDR3 sequences, roughly 15% of them appearing once. The CDR3 covers 15 residues. Germline V lookup: CDR1 DFQATT, CDR2 SNEGSKA (reference sequence). The junction had 9 bases not matched to a gene; V was cut back by 5 bases and J by 0 bases.

The sample comprised blood. This TCR was recovered from a woman between 35 and 50 years old with Graves' ophthalmopathy. V gene TRBV20-1 combines with J gene TRBJ2-7, with 8 positions matching TRBD2. The CDR3 spells CSAPTTSGSSYEQYF. In nucleotides, the CDR3 is TGCAGTGCTCCAACCACTAGCGGTAGCTCCTACGAGCAGTACTTC.